This T cell receptor (beta chain) was recorded in a study of T cells in Graves' hyperthyroidism and ophthalmopathy. There are many counts of this clonotype. This CDR3 contains 18 residues. The V gene's germline CDR1 is MDHEN and CDR2 SYDVKM. Cells are PBMCs isolated from about 10 ml of fresh blood. From RNA transcripts, TCR beta CDR3 regions were amplified. Carried out on the TCR CDR3, a first-round RT-PCR used the HTBI primer set. A single record per CDR3 protein comes from TCRdb applying MiXCR to the multiplex PCR reads. The repertoire holds about 690,000 distinct CDR3 sequences, with around 16% as singletons.

Sample: blood. This clonotype originated in a man aged 45-65 years with Graves' hyperthyroidism. This chain connects TRBV28 to TRBJ2-2; 10 bases line up with TRBD1. This chain's CDR3 is CATRDRGGLNSNTGELFF. CDR3 bases: TGTGCAACCAGGGACAGGGGAGGGTTAAATTCGAACACCGGGGAGCTGTTTTTT.